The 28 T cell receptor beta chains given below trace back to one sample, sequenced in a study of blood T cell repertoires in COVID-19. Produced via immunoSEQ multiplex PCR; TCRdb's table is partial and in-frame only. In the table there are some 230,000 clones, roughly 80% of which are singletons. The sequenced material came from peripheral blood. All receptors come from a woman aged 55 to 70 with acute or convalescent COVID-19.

The CDR3 sequence is CASTFSFTYYEQYF. DNA of the CDR3: TGCGCCAGCACCTTTTCTTTTACCTACTACGAGCAGTACTTC. This chain links TRBV10-1 with TRBJ2-7; no reliable D call. The V gene lost 7 bases and the J gene lost 3 bases, with 16 bases spanning the gap. The CDR3 spans 14 residues. CDR1 is WNHNN and CDR2 is SYGVQD in the germline V gene (reference sequence).

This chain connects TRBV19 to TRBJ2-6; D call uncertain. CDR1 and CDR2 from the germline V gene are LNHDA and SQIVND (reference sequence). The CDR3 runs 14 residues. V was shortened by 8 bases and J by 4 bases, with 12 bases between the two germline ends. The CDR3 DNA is TGTGCCAGTGGCCTGTCTTGGGGGGCCAACGTCCTGACTTTC. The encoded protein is CASGLSWGANVLTF.

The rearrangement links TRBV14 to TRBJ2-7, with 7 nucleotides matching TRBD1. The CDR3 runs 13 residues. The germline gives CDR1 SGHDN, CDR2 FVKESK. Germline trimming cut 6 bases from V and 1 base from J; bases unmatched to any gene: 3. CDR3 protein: CASRLTGSYEQYF. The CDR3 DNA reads TGTGCCAGCAGACTGACAGGGTCCTACGAGCAGTACTTC.

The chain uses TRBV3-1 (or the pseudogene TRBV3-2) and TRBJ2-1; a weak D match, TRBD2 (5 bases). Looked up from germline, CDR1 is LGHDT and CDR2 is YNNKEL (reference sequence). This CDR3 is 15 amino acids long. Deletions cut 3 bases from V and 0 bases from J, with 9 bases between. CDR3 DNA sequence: TGTGCCAGCAGCCAGACGGGGAGCTCCTACAATGAGCAGTTCTTC. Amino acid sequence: CASSQTGSSYNEQFF.

In nucleotides, the CDR3 is TGCGCCAGCAGCTCGGGCGGGGGGACCTACGAGCAGTACTTC. It codes for CASSSGGGTYEQYF. V usage is TRBV5-1 and J usage is TRBJ2-7, with 8 bases matching TRBD2. Germline loops: CDR1 SGHRS, CDR2 YFSETQ. This CDR3 comprises 14 residues. Losses at the gene ends were 3 bases for V and 2 bases for J; bases not matched to a gene: 4. The full variable domain, with the rest looked up from reference TRBV5-1 and TRBJ2-7, is KAGVTQTPRYLIKTRGQQVTLSCSPISGHRSVSWYQQTPGQGLQFLFEYFSETQRNKGNFPGRFSGRQFSNSRSEMNVSTLELGDSALYLCASSSGGGTYEQYFGPGTRLTVT.

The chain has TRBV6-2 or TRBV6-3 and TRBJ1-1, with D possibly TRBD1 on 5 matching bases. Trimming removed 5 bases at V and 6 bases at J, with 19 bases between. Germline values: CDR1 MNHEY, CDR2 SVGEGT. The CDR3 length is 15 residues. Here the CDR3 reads CASSNPSGIHAEAFF. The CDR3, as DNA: TGTGCCAGCAGTAACCCTTCAGGGATTCACGCTGAAGCTTTCTTT.

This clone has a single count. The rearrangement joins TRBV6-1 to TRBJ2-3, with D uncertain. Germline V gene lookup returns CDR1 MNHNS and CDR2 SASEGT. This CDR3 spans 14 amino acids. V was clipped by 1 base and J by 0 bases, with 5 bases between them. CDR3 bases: TGTGCCAGCAGTGAAGATCGGAGCACAGATACGCAGTATTTT. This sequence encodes CASSEDRSTDTQYF.

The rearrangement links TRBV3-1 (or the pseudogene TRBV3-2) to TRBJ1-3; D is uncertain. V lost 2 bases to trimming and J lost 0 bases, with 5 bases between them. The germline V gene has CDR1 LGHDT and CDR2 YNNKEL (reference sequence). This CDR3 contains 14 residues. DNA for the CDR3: TGTGCCAGCAGCCAAAGGAGCTCTGGAAACACCATATATTTT. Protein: CASSQRSSGNTIYF.

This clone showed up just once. The CDR3 DNA reads TGTGCCAGCAGCCAAGTGGAGACTAGCGGGGGACCCCTAGCGACGCAGTATTTT. This encodes CASSQVETSGGPLATQYF. The rearrangement links TRBV4-2 to TRBJ2-3, with 12 positions matching TRBD2. Germline lookup yields CDR1 LGHNA and CDR2 YNFKEQ. CDR3 length: 18 amino acids. V trimming: 1 base; J trimming: 9 bases; junction bases outside the gene matches: 14.

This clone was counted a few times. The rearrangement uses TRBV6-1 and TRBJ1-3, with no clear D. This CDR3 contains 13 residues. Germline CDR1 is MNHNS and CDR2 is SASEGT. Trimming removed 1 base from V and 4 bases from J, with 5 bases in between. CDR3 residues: CASSEVSGNTIYF. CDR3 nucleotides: TGTGCCAGCAGTGAAGTATCCGGAAACACCATATATTTT.

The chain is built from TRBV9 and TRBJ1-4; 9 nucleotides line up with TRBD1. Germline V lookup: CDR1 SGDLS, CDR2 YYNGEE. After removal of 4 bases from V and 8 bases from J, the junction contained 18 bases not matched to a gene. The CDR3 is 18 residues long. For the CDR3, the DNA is TGTGCCAGCAGCCCCGGTGGGACAGGGTTCTTAAGGGGGGAAAAACTGTTTTTT. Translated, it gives CASSPGGTGFLRGEKLFF.

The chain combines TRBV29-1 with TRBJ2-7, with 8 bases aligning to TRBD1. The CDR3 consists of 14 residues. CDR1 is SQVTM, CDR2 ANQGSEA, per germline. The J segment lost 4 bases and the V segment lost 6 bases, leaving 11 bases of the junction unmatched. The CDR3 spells CSVGGQGVGYEQYF. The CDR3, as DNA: TGCAGCGTGGGAGGACAGGGCGTGGGATACGAGCAGTACTTC.

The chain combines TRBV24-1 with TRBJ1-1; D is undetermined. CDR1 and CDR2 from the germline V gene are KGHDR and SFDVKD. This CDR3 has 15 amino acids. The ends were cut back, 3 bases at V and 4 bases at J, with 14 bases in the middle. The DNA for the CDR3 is TGTGCCACCAGTGATCACGTGACCAGAGGCACTGAAGCTTTCTTT. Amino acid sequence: CATSDHVTRGTEAFF.

The chain's CDR3 is CASSLAFGWSNEQFF. In DNA form, the CDR3 reads TGTGCCAGCAGCTTGGCCTTCGGGTGGAGCAATGAGCAGTTCTTC. J is TRBJ2-1 and V is TRBV5-8; D not resolved. V gave up 0 bases and J gave up 6 bases, with 13 bases separating them. Germline CDR1 reads SGHTS; CDR2 reads YDEGEE. This CDR3 has 15 amino acids. Filled out from reference TRBV5-8 and TRBJ2-1, the complete variable domain reads EAGVTQSPTHLIKTRGQQATLRCSPISGHTSVYWYQQALGLGLQFLLWYDEGEERNRGNFPPRFSGRQFPNYSSELNVNALELEDSALYLCASSLAFGWSNEQFFGPGTRLTVL.

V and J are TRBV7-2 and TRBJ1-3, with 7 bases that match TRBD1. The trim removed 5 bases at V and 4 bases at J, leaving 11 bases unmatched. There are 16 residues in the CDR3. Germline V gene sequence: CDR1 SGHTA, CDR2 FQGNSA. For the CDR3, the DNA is TGTGCCAGCAGCCAATCCAGGGGGTTTGGGGGAAACACCATATATTTT. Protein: CASSQSRGFGGNTIYF. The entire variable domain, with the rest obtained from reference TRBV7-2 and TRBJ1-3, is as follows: GAGVSQSPSNKVTEKGKDVELRCDPISGHTALYWYRQSLGQGLEFLIYFQGNSAPDKSGLPSDRFSAERTGGSVSTLTIQRTQQEDSAVYLCASSQSRGFGGNTIYFGEGSWLTVV.

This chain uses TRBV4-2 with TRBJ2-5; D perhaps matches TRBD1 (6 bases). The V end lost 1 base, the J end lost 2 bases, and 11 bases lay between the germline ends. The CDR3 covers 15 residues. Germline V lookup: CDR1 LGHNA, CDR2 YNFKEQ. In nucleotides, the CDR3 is TGTGCCAGCAGCCAAGGCCGGGACACTCAAGAGACCCAGTACTTC. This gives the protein CASSQGRDTQETQYF.

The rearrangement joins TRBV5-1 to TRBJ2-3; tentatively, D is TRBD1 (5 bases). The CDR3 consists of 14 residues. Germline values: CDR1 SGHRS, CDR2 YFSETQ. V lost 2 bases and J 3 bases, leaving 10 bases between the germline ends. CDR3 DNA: TGCGCCAGCAGCTTAACAGGAAATACAGATACGCAGTATTTT. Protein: CASSLTGNTDTQYF.

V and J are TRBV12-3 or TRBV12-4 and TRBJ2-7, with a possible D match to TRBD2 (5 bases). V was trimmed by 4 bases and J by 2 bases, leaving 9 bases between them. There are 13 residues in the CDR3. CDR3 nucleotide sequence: TGTGCCAGCAGTTGGCGGGCCGCCTACGAGCAGTACTTC. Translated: CASSWRAAYEQYF.

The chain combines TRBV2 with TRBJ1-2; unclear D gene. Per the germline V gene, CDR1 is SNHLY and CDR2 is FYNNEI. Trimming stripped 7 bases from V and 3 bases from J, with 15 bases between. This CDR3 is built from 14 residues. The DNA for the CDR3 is TGTGCCAGCACGGTGGCCTGGAGACACTATGGCTACACCTTC. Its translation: CASTVAWRHYGYTF.

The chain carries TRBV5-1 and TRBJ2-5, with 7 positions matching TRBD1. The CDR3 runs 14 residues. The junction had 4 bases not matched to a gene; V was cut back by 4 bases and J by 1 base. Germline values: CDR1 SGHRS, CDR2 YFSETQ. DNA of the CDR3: TGCGCCAGCAGCGAAAACAGGGGCCAAGAGACCCAGTACTTC. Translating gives CASSENRGQETQYF.

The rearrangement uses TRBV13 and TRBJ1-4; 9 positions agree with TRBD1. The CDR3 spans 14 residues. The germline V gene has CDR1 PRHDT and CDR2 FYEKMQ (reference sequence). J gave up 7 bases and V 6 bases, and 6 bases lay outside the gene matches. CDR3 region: CASSKQGAGEKLFF. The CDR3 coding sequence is TGTGCCAGCAGTAAACAGGGGGCAGGTGAAAAACTGTTTTTT.

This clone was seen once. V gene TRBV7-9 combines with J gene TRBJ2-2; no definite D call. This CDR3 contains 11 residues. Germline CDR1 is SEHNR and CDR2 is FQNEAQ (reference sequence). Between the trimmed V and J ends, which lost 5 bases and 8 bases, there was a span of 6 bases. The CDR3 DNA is TGTGCCAGCAGCAACCAGGGGGAGCTGTTTTTT. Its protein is CASSNQGELFF.

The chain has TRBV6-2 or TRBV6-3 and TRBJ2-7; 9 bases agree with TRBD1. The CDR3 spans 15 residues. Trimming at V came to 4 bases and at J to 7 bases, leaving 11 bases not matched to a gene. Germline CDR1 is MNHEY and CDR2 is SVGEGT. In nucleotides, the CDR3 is TGTGCCAGCAGTTCCCAATGGGACAGGGCGGGGGAGCAGTACTTC. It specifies CASSSQWDRAGEQYF.

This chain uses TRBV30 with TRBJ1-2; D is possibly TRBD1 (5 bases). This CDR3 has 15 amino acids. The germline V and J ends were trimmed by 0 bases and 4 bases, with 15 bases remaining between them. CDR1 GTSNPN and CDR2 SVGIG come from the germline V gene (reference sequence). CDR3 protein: CAWSVGPGPSYGYTF. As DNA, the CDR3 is TGTGCCTGGAGTGTAGGCCCAGGGCCTAGCTATGGCTACACCTTC.

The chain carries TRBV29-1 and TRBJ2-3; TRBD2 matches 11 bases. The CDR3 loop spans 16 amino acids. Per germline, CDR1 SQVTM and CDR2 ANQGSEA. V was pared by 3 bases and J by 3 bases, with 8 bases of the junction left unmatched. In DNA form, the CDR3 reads TGCAGCGTTGAGGAACTAGCGGGGGTACGGACAGATACGCAGTATTTT. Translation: CSVEELAGVRTDTQYF.

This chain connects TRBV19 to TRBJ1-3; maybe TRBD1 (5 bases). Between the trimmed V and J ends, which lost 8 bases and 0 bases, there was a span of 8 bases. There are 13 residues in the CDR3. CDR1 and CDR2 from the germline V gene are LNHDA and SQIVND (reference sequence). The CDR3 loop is CASQQVSGNTIYF. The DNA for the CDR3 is TGTGCCAGTCAACAGGTCTCTGGAAACACCATATATTTT.

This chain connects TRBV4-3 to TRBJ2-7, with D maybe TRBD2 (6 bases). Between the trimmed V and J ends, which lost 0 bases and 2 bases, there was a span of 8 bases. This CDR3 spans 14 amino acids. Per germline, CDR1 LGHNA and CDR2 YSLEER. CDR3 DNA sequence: TGCGCCAGCAGCCAAGATGGGGGGACCTACGAGCAGTACTTC. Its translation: CASSQDGGTYEQYF.

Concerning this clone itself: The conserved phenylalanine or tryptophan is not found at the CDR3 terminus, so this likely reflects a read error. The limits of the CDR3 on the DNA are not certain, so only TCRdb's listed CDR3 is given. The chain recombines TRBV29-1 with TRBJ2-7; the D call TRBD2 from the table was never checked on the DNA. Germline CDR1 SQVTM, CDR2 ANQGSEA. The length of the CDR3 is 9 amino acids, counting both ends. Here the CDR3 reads CSVVVSSPC.